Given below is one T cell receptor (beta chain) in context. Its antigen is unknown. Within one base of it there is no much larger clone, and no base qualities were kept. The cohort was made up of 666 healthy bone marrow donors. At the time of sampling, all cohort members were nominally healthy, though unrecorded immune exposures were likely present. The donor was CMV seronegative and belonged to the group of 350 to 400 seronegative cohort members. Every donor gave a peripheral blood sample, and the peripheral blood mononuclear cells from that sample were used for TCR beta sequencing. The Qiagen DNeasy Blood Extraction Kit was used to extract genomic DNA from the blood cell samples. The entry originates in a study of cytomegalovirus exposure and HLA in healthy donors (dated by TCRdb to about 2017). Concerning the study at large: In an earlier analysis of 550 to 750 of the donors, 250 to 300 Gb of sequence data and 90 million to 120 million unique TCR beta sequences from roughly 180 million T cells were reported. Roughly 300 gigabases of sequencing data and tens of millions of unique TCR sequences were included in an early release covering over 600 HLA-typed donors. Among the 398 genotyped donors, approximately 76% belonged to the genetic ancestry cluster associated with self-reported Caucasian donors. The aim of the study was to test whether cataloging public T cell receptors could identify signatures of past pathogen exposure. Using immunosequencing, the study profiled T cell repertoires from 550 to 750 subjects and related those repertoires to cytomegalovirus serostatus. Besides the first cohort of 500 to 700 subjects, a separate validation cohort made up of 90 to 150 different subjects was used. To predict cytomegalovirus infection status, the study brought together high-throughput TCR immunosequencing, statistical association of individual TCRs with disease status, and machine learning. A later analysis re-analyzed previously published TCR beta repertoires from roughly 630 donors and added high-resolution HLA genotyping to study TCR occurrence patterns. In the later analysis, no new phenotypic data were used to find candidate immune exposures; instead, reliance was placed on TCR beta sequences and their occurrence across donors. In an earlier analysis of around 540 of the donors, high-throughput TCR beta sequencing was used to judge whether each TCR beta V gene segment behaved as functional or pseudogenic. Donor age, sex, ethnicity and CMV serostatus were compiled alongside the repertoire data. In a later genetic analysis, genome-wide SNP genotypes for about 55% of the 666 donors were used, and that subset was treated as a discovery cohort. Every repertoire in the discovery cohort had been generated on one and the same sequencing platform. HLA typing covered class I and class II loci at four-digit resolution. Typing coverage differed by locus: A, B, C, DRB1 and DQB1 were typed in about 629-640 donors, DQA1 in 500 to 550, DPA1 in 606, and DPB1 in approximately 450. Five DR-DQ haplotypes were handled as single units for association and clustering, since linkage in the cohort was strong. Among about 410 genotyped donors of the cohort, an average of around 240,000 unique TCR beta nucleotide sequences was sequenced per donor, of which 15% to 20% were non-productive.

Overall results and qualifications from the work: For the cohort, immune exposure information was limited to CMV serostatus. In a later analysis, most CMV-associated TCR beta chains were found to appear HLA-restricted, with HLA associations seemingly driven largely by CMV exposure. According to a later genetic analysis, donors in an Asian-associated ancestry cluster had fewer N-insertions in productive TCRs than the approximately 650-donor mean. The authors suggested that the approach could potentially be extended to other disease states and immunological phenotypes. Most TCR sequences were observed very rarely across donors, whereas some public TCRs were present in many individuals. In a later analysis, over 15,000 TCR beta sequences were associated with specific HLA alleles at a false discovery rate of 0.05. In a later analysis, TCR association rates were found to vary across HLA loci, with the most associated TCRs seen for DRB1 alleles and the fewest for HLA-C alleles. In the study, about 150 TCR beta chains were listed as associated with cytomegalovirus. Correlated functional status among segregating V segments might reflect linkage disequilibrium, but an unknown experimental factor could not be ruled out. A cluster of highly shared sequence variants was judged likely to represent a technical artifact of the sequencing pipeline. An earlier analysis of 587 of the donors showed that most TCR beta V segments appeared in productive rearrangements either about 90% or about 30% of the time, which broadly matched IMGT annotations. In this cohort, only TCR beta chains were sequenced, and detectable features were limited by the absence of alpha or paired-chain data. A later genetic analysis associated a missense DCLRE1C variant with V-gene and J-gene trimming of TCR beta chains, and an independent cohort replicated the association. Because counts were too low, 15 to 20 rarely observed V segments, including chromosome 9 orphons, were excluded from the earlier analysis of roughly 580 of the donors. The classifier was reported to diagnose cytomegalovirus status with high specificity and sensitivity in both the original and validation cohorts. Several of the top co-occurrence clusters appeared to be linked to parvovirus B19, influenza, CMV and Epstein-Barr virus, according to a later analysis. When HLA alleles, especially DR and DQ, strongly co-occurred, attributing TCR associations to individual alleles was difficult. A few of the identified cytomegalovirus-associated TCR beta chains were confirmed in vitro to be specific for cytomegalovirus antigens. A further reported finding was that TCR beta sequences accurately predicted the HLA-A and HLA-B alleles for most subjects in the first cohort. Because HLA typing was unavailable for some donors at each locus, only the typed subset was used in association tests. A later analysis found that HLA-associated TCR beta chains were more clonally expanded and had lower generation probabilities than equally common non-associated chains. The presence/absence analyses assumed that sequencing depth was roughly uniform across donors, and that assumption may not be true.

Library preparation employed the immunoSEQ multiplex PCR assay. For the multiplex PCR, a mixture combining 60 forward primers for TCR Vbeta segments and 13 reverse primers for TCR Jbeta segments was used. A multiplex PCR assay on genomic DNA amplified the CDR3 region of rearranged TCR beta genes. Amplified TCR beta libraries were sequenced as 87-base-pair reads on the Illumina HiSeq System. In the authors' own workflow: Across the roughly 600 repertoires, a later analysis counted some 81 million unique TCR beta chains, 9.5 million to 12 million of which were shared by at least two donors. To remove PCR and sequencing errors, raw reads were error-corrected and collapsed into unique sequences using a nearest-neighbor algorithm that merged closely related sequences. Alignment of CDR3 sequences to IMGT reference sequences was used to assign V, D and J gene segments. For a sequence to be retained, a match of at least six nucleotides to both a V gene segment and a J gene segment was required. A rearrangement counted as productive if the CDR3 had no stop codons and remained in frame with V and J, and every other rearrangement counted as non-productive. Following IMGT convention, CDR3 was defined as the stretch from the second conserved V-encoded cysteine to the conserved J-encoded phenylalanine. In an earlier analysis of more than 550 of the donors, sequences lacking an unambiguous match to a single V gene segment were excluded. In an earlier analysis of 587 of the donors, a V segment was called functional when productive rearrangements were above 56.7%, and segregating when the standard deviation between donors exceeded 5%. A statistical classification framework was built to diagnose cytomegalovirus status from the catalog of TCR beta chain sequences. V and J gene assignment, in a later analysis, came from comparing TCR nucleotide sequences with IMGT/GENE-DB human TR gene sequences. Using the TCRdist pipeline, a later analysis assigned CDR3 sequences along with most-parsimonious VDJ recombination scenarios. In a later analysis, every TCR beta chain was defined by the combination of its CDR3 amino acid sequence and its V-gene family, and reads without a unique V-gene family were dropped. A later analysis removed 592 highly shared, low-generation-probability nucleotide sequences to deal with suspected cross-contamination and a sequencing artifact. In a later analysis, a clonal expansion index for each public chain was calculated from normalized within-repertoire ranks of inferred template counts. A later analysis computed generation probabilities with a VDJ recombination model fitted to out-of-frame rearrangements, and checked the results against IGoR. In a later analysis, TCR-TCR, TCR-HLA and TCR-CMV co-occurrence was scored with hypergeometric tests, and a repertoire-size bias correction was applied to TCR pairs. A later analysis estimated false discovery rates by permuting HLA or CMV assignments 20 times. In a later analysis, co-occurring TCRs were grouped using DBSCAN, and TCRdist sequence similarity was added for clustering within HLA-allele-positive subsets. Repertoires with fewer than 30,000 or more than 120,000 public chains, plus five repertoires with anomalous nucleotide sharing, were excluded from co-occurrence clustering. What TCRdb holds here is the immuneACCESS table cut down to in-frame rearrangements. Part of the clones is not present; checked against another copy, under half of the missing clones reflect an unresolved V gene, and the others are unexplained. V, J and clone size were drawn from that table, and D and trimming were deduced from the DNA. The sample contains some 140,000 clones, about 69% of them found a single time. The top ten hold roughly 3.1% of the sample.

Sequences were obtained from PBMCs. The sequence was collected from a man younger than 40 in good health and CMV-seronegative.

The DNA sequence is given as TGTGCCAGTAGTATAAACACAGGCTATACCTACAATGAGCAGTTCTTC. It codes for CASSINTGYTYNEQFF. Rearrangement joined TRBV19 to TRBJ2-1; TRBD1 could be the D gene, as 5 bases match. V is cut by 2 bases and J by 2 bases, and the space between the germline ends is 13 bases. The CDR3 runs 16 residues from the cysteine to the phenylalanine. Only the CDR3 part of the read is kept: 48 bases, read in frame from the first base. CDR1 LNHDA and CDR2 SQIVND were looked up in the germline V gene (reference sequence). The full variable domain, with segments outside the CDR3 supplied by the reference TRBV19 and TRBJ2-1 proteins, appears as DGGITQSPKYLFRKEGQNVTLSCEQNLNHDAMYWYRQDPGQGLRLIYYSQIVNDFQKGDIAEGYSVSREKKESFPLTVTSAQKNPTAFYLCASSINTGYTYNEQFFGPGTRLTVL.